This T cell receptor (beta chain) derives from a study of a mutant IDH1 vaccine in newly diagnosed glioma. Germline CDR1 reads SGHVS; CDR2 reads FQNEAQ. The CDR3 runs to 14 residues. Trimming at V came to 2 bases and at J to 2 bases, leaving 2 bases not matched to a gene. With regard to this clone: The antigen is not known.

Time point defined: week 47, end of study. The vaccine gave 300 ug of a 20-mer mutant IDH1 peptide subcutaneously per dose. Overall study findings and caveats: With respect to changes in top peripheral T cell clonotypes, pseudoprogression seemed unrelated. The study observed vaccine-induced immune responses in roughly 95% of patients.

The repertoire was sequenced with immunoSEQ multiplex PCR; TCRdb's copy has only in-frame clones and lacks some. The repertoire consists of tens of thousands of clones, with under 90% occurring once and the leading ten covering roughly 0.74%. The sequencing used PBMCs, collected from a glioma patient whose treatment included an IDH1 peptide vaccine. The chain recombines TRBV7-8 with TRBJ2-7; 8 nucleotides agree with TRBD2. This clonotype originated in a woman between 45 and 60 years old with glioma. The CDR3 nucleotides read TGTGCCAGCAGCTTAAATAGCGGGGCCTACGAGCAGTACTTC. This encodes CASSLNSGAYEQYF. The entire variable domain, with the rest obtained from reference TRBV7-8 and TRBJ2-7, is as follows: GAGVSQSPRYKVAKRGQDVALRCDPISGHVSLFWYQQALGQGPEFLTYFQNEAQLDKSGLPSDRFFAERPEGSVSTLKIQRTQQEDSAVYLCASSLNSGAYEQYFGPGTRLTVT.